This TCR beta chain comes out of a study of T-cell memory formation after mild COVID-19. Overall study findings and caveats: Contracting CD4+ clones sat mainly in CM and EM; CD8+ in EMRA.

Via MiXCR, TCRdb re-called the 5' RACE reads, giving one row per CDR3 protein. The sample lists some 210,000 distinct CDR3 sequences; 27% were seen once. This clonotype turned up a few times. Its antigen remains unidentified. With 6 bases removed from V and 3 bases from J, the gap between germline ends came to 9 bases. The CDR3 is 12 amino acids. Germline CDR1 SNHLY, CDR2 FYNNEI. The material sequenced was PBMCs or a T cell subset sorted from them (not recorded which). This chain connects TRBV2 to TRBJ2-7; D uncertain. The TCR was taken from an adult woman who had mild COVID-19 (a few samples of this study predate the infection). Cell type and time point are not known. In nucleotides, the CDR3 is TGTGCCAGCAGGCTTACAGACTACGAGCAGTACTTC. Its protein product is CASRLTDYEQYF.